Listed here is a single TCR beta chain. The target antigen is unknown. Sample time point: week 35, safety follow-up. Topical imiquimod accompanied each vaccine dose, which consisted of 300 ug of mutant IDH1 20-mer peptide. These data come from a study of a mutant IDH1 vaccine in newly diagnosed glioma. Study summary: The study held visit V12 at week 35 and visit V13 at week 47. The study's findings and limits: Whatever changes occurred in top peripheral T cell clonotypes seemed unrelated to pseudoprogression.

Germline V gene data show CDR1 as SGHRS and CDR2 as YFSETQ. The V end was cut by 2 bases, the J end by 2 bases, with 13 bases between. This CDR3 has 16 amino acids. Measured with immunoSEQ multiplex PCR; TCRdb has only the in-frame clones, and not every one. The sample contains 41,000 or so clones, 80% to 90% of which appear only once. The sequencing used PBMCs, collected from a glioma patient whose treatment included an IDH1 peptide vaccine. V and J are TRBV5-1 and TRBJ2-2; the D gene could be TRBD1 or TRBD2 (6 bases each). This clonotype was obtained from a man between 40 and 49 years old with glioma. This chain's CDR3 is CASSFLGGTNTGELFF. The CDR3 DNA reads TGCGCCAGCAGCTTCCTGGGGGGCACTAACACCGGGGAGCTGTTTTTT.